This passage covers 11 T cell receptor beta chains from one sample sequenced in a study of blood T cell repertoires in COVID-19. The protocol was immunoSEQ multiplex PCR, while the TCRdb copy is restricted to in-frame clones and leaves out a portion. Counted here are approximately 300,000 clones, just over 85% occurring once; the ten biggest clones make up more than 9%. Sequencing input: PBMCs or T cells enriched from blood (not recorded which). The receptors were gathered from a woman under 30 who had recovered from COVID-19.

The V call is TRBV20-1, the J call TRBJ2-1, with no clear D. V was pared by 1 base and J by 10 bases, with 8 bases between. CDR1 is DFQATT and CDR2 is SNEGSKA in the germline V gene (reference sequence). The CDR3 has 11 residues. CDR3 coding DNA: TGCAGTGCTAGAGTATATCAGGAGCAGTTCTTC. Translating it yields CSARVYQEQFF.

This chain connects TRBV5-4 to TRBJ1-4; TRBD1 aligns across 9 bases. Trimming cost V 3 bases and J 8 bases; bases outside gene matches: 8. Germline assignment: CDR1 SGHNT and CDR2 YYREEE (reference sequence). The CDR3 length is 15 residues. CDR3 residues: CASSSKGTGREKLFF. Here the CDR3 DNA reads TGTGCCAGCAGCTCCAAAGGGACAGGGAGGGAAAAACTGTTTTTT.

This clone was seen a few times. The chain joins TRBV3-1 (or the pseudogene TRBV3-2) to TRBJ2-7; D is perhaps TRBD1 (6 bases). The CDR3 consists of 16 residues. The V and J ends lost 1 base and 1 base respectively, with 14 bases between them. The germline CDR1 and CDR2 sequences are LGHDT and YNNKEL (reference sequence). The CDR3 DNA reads TGTGCCAGCAGCCAAGTAGGGGGTGCAGGGTCCTACGAGCAGTACTTC. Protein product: CASSQVGGAGSYEQYF.

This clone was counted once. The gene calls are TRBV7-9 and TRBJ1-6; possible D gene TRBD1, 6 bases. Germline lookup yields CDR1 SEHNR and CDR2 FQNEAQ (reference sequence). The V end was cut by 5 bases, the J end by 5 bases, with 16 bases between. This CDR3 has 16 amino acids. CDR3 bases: TGTGCCAGCAGCCCCCAGGGGTGGGGAAATAATTCACCCCTCCACTTT. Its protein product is CASSPQGWGNNSPLHF.

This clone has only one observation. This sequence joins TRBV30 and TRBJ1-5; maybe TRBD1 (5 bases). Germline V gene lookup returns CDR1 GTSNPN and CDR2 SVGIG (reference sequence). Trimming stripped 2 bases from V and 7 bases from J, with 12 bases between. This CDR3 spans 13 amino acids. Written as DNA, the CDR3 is TGTGCCTGGAGTACCCGGGGGAGGCAGCCCCAGCATTTT. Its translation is CAWSTRGRQPQHF. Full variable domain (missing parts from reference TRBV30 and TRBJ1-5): SQTIHQWPATLVQPVGSPLSLECTVEGTSNPNLYWYRQAAGRGLQLLFYSVGIGQISSEVPQNLSASRPQDRQFILSSKKLLLSDSGFYLCAWSTRGRQPQHFGDGTRLSIL.

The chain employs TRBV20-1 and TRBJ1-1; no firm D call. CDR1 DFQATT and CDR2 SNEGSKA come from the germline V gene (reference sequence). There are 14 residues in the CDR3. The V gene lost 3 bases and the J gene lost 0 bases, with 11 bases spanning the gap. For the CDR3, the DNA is TGCAGTGCTAGTACCGGGTCCCTGAACACTGAAGCTTTCTTT. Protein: CSASTGSLNTEAFF.

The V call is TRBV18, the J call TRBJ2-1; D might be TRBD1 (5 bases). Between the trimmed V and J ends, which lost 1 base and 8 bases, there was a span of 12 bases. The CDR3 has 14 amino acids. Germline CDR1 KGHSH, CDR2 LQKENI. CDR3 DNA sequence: TGTGCCAGCTCACCACGACAGACCCGGGATGAGCAGTTCTTC. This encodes CASSPRQTRDEQFF.

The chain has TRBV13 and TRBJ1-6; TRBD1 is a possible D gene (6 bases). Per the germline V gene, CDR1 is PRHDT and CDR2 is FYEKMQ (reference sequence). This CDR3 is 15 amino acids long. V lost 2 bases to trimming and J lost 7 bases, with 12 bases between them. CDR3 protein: CASSLKGGRNSPLHF. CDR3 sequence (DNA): TGTGCCAGCAGCTTAAAGGGGGGGCGGAATTCACCCCTCCACTTT.

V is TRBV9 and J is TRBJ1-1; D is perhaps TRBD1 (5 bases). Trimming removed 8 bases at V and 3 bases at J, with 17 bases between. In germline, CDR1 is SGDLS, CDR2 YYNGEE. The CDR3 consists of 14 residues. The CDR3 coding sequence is TGTGCCAGTCGGAGGGAGGGGATCGACACTGAAGCTTTCTTT. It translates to CASRREGIDTEAFF. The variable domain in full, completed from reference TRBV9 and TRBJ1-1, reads DSGVTQTPKHLITATGQRVTLRCSPRSGDLSVYWYQQSLDQGLQFLIQYYNGEERAKGNILERFSAQQFPDLHSELNLSSLELGDSALYFCASRREGIDTEAFFGQGTRLTVV.

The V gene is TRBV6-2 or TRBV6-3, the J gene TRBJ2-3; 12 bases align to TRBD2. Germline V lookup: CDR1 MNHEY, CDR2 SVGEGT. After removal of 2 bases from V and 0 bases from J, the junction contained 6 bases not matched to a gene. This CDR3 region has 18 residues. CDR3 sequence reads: CASSYQTSGGVSTDTQYF. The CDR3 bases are TGTGCCAGCAGTTACCAGACTAGCGGGGGCGTGAGCACAGATACGCAGTATTTT.

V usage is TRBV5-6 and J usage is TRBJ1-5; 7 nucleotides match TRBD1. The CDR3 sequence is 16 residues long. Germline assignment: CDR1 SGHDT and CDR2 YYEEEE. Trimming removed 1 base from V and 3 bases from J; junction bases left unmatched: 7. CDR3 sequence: CASSLYGTADNQPQHF. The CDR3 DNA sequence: TGTGCCAGCAGCTTGTACGGGACAGCCGACAATCAGCCCCAGCATTTT.